The 21 T cell receptor beta chains given below trace back to one sample, sequenced in a study of response to subunit inactivated influenza vaccine. TCRdb re-called the RT-PCR reads through MiXCR, storing one row per CDR3 protein. The sample includes 500,000 to 550,000 distinct CDR3 sequences, less than 25% of them seen just once. This same sample was also part of a study on T cells expressing NK-cell markers. As that study records: What made the TCR beta cDNA was 5'RACE template switching with UMIs.

The sequenced sample was CD4+ T cells sorted from PBMCs, obtained 11 to 12 days after vaccination. These TCRs come from a man in his fifties or sixties who received an inactivated influenza vaccine.

This clonotype was observed at least ten times. This CDR3 reads CASSGRTSTDTQYF. In DNA form, the CDR3 reads TGTGCCAGCAGCGGCCGGACTAGTACAGATACGCAGTATTTT. The chain carries TRBV7-9 and TRBJ2-3; TRBD2 matches 7 bases. V was pared by 5 bases and J by 3 bases, with 5 bases of the junction left unmatched. The CDR3 runs 14 residues. Germline V gene lookup returns CDR1 SEHNR and CDR2 FQNEAQ (reference sequence).

The chain has TRBV10-3 and TRBJ1-1, with no clear D. Trimming took off 7 bases at V and 0 bases at J, with 6 bases between the two ends. Germline loops: CDR1 ENHRY, CDR2 SYGVKD. The CDR3 extends over 12 amino acids. CDR3 loop: CAIKELNTEAFF. CDR3 sequence (DNA): TGTGCCATCAAGGAACTGAACACTGAAGCTTTCTTT.

The chain joins TRBV5-1 to TRBJ2-3, with D perhaps matching TRBD1 or TRBD2 (5 bases each). The CDR3 is 14 amino acids. Germline CDR1 SGHRS, CDR2 YFSETQ. Trimming left V 3 bases short and J 6 bases short, with 14 bases between. For the CDR3, the DNA is TGCGCCAGCAGCTCCGGGGCCCCGGACGATACGCAGTATTTT. Its translation is CASSSGAPDDTQYF.

This clonotype was counted many times. V usage is TRBV12-3 or TRBV12-4 and J usage is TRBJ1-6, with a tentative D call TRBD1 (5 bases). V was shortened by 3 bases and J by 6 bases, with 9 bases between the two germline ends. The CDR3 consists of 14 residues. For the CDR3, the DNA is TGTGCCAGCAGTTTGCAGGGCCCTAATTCACCCCTCCACTTT. Protein: CASSLQGPNSPLHF.

The V gene is TRBV19, the J gene TRBJ2-1; TRBD1 agrees at 10 bases. The germline CDR1 and CDR2 sequences are LNHDA and SQIVND (reference sequence). Unmatched junction bases numbered 8, after V lost 5 bases and J lost 4 bases. The CDR3 contains 16 residues. The CDR3 DNA follows: TGTGCCAGTAGTCTGTCCTCGGGACAGGGGTACAATGAGCAGTTCTTC. Protein: CASSLSSGQGYNEQFF.

The chain links TRBV23-1 to TRBJ1-4; D gene ambiguous. TRBV23-1 is noted as an ORF with a role that remains uncertain. The CDR3 loop spans 13 amino acids. V lost 7 bases, J lost 8 bases, and 14 bases lay in between. The CDR3, as DNA: TGCGCCAGCACTTTGGTGGGGATAGAAAAACTGTTTTTT. Protein product: CASTLVGIEKLFF.

The genes are TRBV29-1 and TRBJ2-3; no reliable D call. Germline V gives CDR1 SQVTM, CDR2 ANQGSEA. The CDR3 totals 13 residues. Trimming took off 3 bases at V and 1 base at J, with 8 bases between the two ends. The CDR3 protein is CSVEFGGTDTQYF. CDR3 DNA sequence: TGCAGCGTTGAGTTCGGTGGCACAGATACGCAGTATTTT.

The chain recombines TRBV3-1 with TRBJ1-1; TRBD1 might be the D (6 bases). Germline V gene data show CDR1 as LGHDT and CDR2 as YNNKEL (reference sequence). Trimming pared 4 bases from V and 4 bases from J, leaving 16 bases between. The CDR3 spans 15 residues. The CDR3 reads CASSPLHVGGTEAFF. CDR3 nucleotide sequence: TGTGCCAGCAGCCCGTTACATGTAGGGGGCACTGAAGCTTTCTTT.

This clonotype was picked up many times. The chain recombines TRBV6-5 with TRBJ2-2; a weak D match, TRBD1 (7 bases). CDR3 length equals 15 residues. Germline CDR1 is MNHEY and CDR2 is SVGAGI. The CDR3 region has the DNA TGTGCGATCTCATCAGGGGGGTTGGGCACCGGGGAGCTGTTTTTT. Translating gives CAISSGGLGTGELFF.

The chain has TRBV6-2 or TRBV6-3 and TRBJ2-1; maybe TRBD1 (5 bases). Germline CDR1 MNHEY, CDR2 SVGEGT. There are 13 residues in the CDR3. Trimming pared 6 bases from V and 2 bases from J, leaving 8 bases between. The CDR3 reads CASSGHPYNEQFF. The CDR3 region has the DNA TGTGCCAGCAGCGGACACCCCTACAATGAGCAGTTCTTC.

V and J are TRBV30 and TRBJ1-3; 9 bases line up with TRBD1. V was clipped by 2 bases and J by 0 bases; unmatched bases: 5. The CDR3 sequence is 16 residues long. Germline CDR1 reads GTSNPN; CDR2 reads SVGIG (reference sequence). The CDR3 DNA is TGTGCCTGGAGTTCGACAGGGGGAAGCTCTGGAAACACCATATATTTT. Translation gives CAWSSTGGSSGNTIYF.

The table lists this clonotype with many counts. The chain recombines TRBV24-1 with TRBJ2-1; no definite D call. The germline gives CDR1 KGHDR, CDR2 SFDVKD. The CDR3 runs to 13 residues. V gave up 2 bases and J gave up 5 bases, with 6 bases separating them. For the CDR3, the DNA is TGTGCCACCAGTGATTCCATAGACAATGAGCAGTTCTTC. Encoded protein: CATSDSIDNEQFF.

The V call is TRBV5-1, the J call TRBJ2-1; 11 nucleotides line up with TRBD2. This CDR3 contains 16 residues. Germline loops: CDR1 SGHRS, CDR2 YFSETQ. The V gene end was trimmed by 4 bases and the J gene end by 2 bases; junction bases not matched to a gene: 5. The CDR3 loop is CASSRLAGRTYNEQFF. CDR3 DNA sequence: TGCGCCAGCAGCCGACTAGCGGGACGCACCTACAATGAGCAGTTCTTC.

DNA for the CDR3: TGTGCCAGCAGCCATTCTGGAAACACCATATATTTT. Its protein is CASSHSGNTIYF. J is TRBJ1-3 and V is TRBV12-3 or TRBV12-4; D not resolved. The CDR3 length is 12 residues. Trimming cost V 6 bases and J 1 base, with 4 bases left between them.

J is TRBJ1-4 and V is TRBV7-9; 7 bases align to TRBD1. The length of the CDR3 is 16 residues. CDR1 is SEHNR, CDR2 FQNEAQ, per germline (reference sequence). Trimming cost V 5 bases and J 6 bases; bases outside gene matches: 12. CDR3 region: CASSRRDRSWDEKLFF. CDR3 sequence (DNA): TGTGCCAGCAGCAGACGGGACAGATCGTGGGATGAAAAACTGTTTTTT.

This clonotype was observed once. The chain has TRBV6-2 or TRBV6-3 and TRBJ2-7; D unresolved. The CDR3 has 15 residues. The germline V and J ends were trimmed by 6 bases and 3 bases, with 18 bases remaining between them. Germline-derived CDR1 and CDR2 are MNHEY and SVGEGT. DNA of the CDR3: TGTGCCAGCAGGCCTCTAACAGTCGGAGACTACGAGCAGTACTTC. This translates into CASRPLTVGDYEQYF.

This clonotype was detected a few times. The V and J genes are TRBV5-1 and TRBJ1-2; 8 bases fit TRBD1. Unmatched junction bases numbered 5, after V lost 5 bases and J lost 8 bases. Germline V gene sequence: CDR1 SGHRS, CDR2 YFSETQ. This CDR3 spans 12 amino acids. CDR3 sequence reads: CASSSGGWGYTF. For the CDR3, the DNA is TGCGCCAGCAGTTCAGGGGGCTGGGGCTACACCTTC.

The rearrangement links TRBV7-3 to TRBJ2-2, with D perhaps given as TRBD1 or TRBD2 (5 bases each). Germline CDR1 SGHTA, CDR2 FQGTGA. V lost 5 bases and J 4 bases, leaving 14 bases between the germline ends. The CDR3 is made up of 15 amino acids. CDR3 nucleotide sequence: TGTGCCAGCAGCCCCTCCGGGACGGCCACCGGGGAGCTGTTTTTT. Translated: CASSPSGTATGELFF.

The chain recombines TRBV12-3 or TRBV12-4 with TRBJ1-1; D is ambiguous. V lost 3 bases to trimming and J lost 6 bases, with 11 bases between them. This CDR3 is 13 amino acids long. CDR3 amino acids: CASSFSEGAEAFF. CDR3 bases: TGTGCCAGCAGTTTCTCAGAGGGCGCTGAAGCTTTCTTT.

This clonotype has just a few counts. The chain couples TRBV5-5 to TRBJ2-2; the D is unclear. Trimming left V 1 base short and J 3 bases short, with 10 bases between. Per the germline V gene, CDR1 is SGHKS and CDR2 is YYEKEE (reference sequence). The length of the CDR3 is 15 residues. The CDR3: CASSLLMGYTGELFF. DNA of the CDR3: TGTGCCAGCAGCTTGCTTATGGGATACACCGGGGAGCTGTTTTTT.

This clonotype was seen more than once but under ten times. This rearrangement joins TRBV11-2 to TRBJ2-1, with 10 bases aligning to TRBD2. J lost 1 base, V lost 2 bases, and 2 bases had no gene match. The germline gives CDR1 SGHAT, CDR2 FQNNGV. The length of the CDR3 is 16 residues. The CDR3 DNA sequence: TGTGCCAGCAGCTTACTAGCGGGGGAATCCTACAATGAGCAGTTCTTC. This codes for CASSLLAGESYNEQFF.